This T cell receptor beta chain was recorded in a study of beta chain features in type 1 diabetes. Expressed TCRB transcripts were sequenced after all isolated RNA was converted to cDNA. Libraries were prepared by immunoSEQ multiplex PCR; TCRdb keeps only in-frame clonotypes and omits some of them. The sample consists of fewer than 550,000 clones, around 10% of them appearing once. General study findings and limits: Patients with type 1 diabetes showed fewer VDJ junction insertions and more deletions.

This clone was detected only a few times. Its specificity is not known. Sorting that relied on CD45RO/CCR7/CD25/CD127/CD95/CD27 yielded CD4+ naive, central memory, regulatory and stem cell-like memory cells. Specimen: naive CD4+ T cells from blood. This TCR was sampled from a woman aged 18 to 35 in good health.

CDR3 sequence reads: CASSLSRAGSYEQYF. The CDR3 DNA sequence: TGTGCCAGCAGCTTAAGTCGAGCGGGGTCGTACGAGCAGTACTTC. The chain couples TRBV7-2 to TRBJ2-7; 7 positions agree with TRBD2. CDR1 and CDR2 (germline): SGHTA, FQGNSA. J gave up 4 bases and V 2 bases, and 8 bases lay outside the gene matches. The CDR3 runs 15 residues. Looking up the rest from reference TRBV7-2 and TRBJ2-7 gives the full variable domain: GAGVSQSPSNKVTEKGKDVELRCDPISGHTALYWYRQSLGQGLEFLIYFQGNSAPDKSGLPSDRFSAERTGGSVSTLTIQRTQQEDSAVYLCASSLSRAGSYEQYFGPGTRLTVT.